Detailed here is one T cell receptor beta chain. Its antigen remains unidentified. Base quality data are lacking; no much larger clone is found one base away. Trimming takes 5 bases off V and 6 bases off J; junction bases not matched to a gene: 7. Including cysteine and phenylalanine, the CDR3 has 15 amino acids. Only CDR3 DNA is held: 45 bases, read in frame from base 1. The germline V gene yields MNHEY for CDR1 and SVGAGI for CDR2. The source of the sample is a study of cytomegalovirus exposure and HLA in healthy donors (dated by TCRdb to the late 2010s). Some background on the complete study: According to an earlier analysis of around 600 of the donors, about 180 million T cells yielded 100 million or so unique TCR beta sequences and less than 300 Gb of sequence data. An early release covering about 600 HLA-typed donors comprised roughly 300 gigabases of sequencing data and some 79 million unique TCR sequences. Among the roughly 430 genotyped donors, approximately 81% belonged to the genetic ancestry cluster associated with self-reported Caucasian donors. The study aimed to test whether cataloging public T cell receptors could reveal signatures of past pathogen exposure. The study profiled the T cell repertoires of fewer than 850 subjects by immunosequencing and related them to cytomegalovirus serostatus. Besides the first cohort of more than 650 subjects, a separate validation cohort made up of some 110 different subjects was used. To predict cytomegalovirus infection status, the study brought together high-throughput TCR immunosequencing, statistical association of individual TCRs with disease status, and machine learning. A later analysis re-analyzed previously published TCR beta repertoires from approximately 670 donors and added high-resolution HLA genotyping to study TCR occurrence patterns. In the later analysis, no new phenotypic data were used to find candidate immune exposures; instead, reliance was placed on TCR beta sequences and their occurrence across donors. To decide whether each TCR beta V gene segment behaved as functional or pseudogenic, an earlier analysis of fewer than 750 of the donors relied on high-throughput TCR beta sequencing. Donor age, sex, ethnicity and CMV serostatus were compiled together with the repertoire data. A later genetic analysis used genome-wide SNP genotypes for 398 of the 666 donors, treating that subset as a discovery cohort. Every discovery cohort repertoire had been produced on one sequencing platform. Class I and class II HLA loci were covered by the typing at four-digit resolution. Typing coverage differed by locus: A, B, C, DRB1 and DQB1 were typed in about 629-630 donors, DQA1 in 500 to 550, DPA1 in roughly 590, and DPB1 in approximately 450. Four or five DR-DQ haplotypes were handled as single units for association and clustering because linkage in the cohort was strong. Among 398 genotyped donors of the cohort, an average of around 250,000 unique TCR beta nucleotide sequences was sequenced per donor, of which about 18% were non-productive. General study outcomes and caveats: Some 16 rarely observed V segments, including chromosome 9 orphons, were excluded from the earlier analysis of 550 to 700 of the donors because counts were too low. A later analysis found that TCR association rates varied across HLA loci, with DRB1 alleles showing the most associated TCRs and HLA-C alleles the fewest. Because HLA typing was unavailable for some donors at each locus, only the typed subset was used in association tests. It was suggested by the authors that the approach could potentially be generalized to other disease states and immunological phenotypes. In a later analysis, most CMV-associated TCR beta chains were found to appear HLA-restricted, with HLA associations seemingly driven largely by CMV exposure. When HLA alleles, especially DR and DQ, strongly co-occurred, TCR associations were difficult to assign to individual alleles. The 87-base-pair reads could not distinguish some IMGT-functional V segments, including TRBV6-2 and TRBV6-3, so those segments were excluded. A later genetic analysis associated a missense DCLRE1C variant with V-gene and J-gene trimming of TCR beta chains, and an independent cohort replicated the association. Most TCR sequences were observed very rarely across donors, whereas some public TCRs were present in many individuals. The cohort was sequenced for TCR beta chains only, and without alpha or paired-chain data the features that could be detected were limited. A few of the identified cytomegalovirus-associated TCR beta chains were confirmed in vitro to be specific for cytomegalovirus antigens. A cluster of highly shared sequence variants was judged likely to be a technical artifact of the sequencing pipeline. The classifier was reported to diagnose cytomegalovirus status with high specificity and sensitivity in both the original and validation cohorts. The study gave a list of 150 to 200 TCR beta chains associated with cytomegalovirus. Specific HLA alleles were associated with 18,000 or so TCR beta sequences at a false discovery rate of 0.05 in a later analysis. Correlated functional status among segregating V segments might be attributable to linkage disequilibrium, but an unknown experimental factor could not be ruled out. A further reported finding was that TCR beta sequences accurately predicted the HLA-A and HLA-B alleles for most subjects in the first cohort. In a later analysis, HLA-associated TCR beta chains were found to be more clonally expanded and to have lower generation probabilities than equally common non-associated chains. The only immune exposure information available for the cohort was CMV serostatus. A later genetic analysis reported fewer N-insertions in productive TCRs among donors in an Asian-associated ancestry cluster than the roughly 720-donor mean. Several of the top co-occurrence clusters appeared to be linked to parvovirus B19, influenza, CMV and Epstein-Barr virus, according to a later analysis. In an earlier analysis of more than 450 of the donors, most TCR beta V segments were observed in productive rearrangements about 87% or about 30% of the time, broadly matching IMGT annotations. The presence/absence analyses assumed that sequencing depth was roughly uniform across donors, and that assumption may not be true.

The cohort was made up of 666 healthy bone marrow donors. All cohort members were sampled while nominally healthy, although unrecorded immune exposures were likely present. The donor tested CMV seropositive, placing the donor among the approximately 290 seropositive members of the cohort. Every donor gave a peripheral blood sample, and the peripheral blood mononuclear cells from that sample were used for TCR beta sequencing. Genomic DNA extraction from the blood cell samples was performed with the Qiagen DNeasy Blood Extraction Kit. The protocol used for the library was the immunoSEQ multiplex PCR assay. The multiplex PCR relied on a mix of 60 forward primers for TCR Vbeta segments and 13 reverse primers for TCR Jbeta segments. Amplification of the CDR3 region of rearranged TCR beta genes was performed with a multiplex PCR assay on genomic DNA. On the Illumina HiSeq System, the amplified TCR beta libraries were sequenced as 87-base-pair reads. As for the authors' bioinformatics: Across the 640 or so repertoires, a later analysis counted 75 million to 90 million unique TCR beta chains, roughly 11 million of which were shared by at least two donors. To remove PCR and sequencing errors, raw reads were error-corrected and collapsed into unique sequences using a nearest-neighbor algorithm that merged closely related sequences. To assign V, D and J gene segments, CDR3 sequences were aligned to IMGT reference sequences. For a sequence to be retained, a match of at least six nucleotides was required to both a V gene segment and a J gene segment. Rearrangements were classified as productive when the CDR3 lacked stop codons and remained in frame with V and J, and all other rearrangements were classified as non-productive. Following IMGT convention, CDR3 was defined as the stretch from the second conserved V-encoded cysteine to the conserved J-encoded phenylalanine. In an earlier analysis of just under 600 of the donors, sequences lacking an unambiguous match to a single V gene segment were excluded. An earlier analysis of fewer than 750 of the donors called V segments functional above 56.7% productive rearrangements and segregating when the between-donor standard deviation exceeded 5%. To diagnose cytomegalovirus status from the catalog of TCR beta chain sequences, a statistical classification framework was built. In a later analysis, V and J genes were assigned by comparing TCR nucleotide sequences against IMGT/GENE-DB human TR gene sequences. In a later analysis, CDR3 sequences and most-parsimonious VDJ recombination scenarios were assigned using the TCRdist pipeline. In a later analysis, each TCR beta chain was defined by its CDR3 amino acid sequence together with its V-gene family, and reads lacking a unique V-gene family were excluded. A later analysis removed 550 to 650 highly shared, low-generation-probability nucleotide sequences to deal with suspected cross-contamination and a sequencing artifact. For each public chain, a later analysis derived a clonal expansion index from normalized ranks of inferred template counts within each repertoire. Generation probabilities in a later analysis came from a VDJ recombination model fitted to out-of-frame rearrangements, and those results were checked against IGoR. A later analysis scored TCR-TCR, TCR-HLA and TCR-CMV co-occurrence with hypergeometric tests, applying a repertoire-size bias correction to TCR pairs. In a later analysis, false discovery rates were estimated by permuting HLA or CMV assignments 20 times. In a later analysis, co-occurring TCRs were grouped using DBSCAN, and TCRdist sequence similarity was added for clustering within HLA-allele-positive subsets. For co-occurrence clustering, repertoires with fewer than 30,000 or more than 120,000 public chains were excluded, along with about five repertoires with anomalous nucleotide sharing. TCRdb retrieved this table from immuneACCESS and kept in-frame rearrangements only. Not all clones are present; in checked studies, unresolved V genes account for under half, and no reason is known for the remainder. From that table come the V and J calls and clone size; the DNA was used to work out D and trimming. The sample data list 150,000 to 200,000 clones, and about 88% of these were observed just once. 2% to 2.5% of the sample comes from the top ten.

The rearranged segments are TRBV6-5 and TRBJ2-1; 10 middle bases align to TRBD1. The sample was PBMCs. The sequence came from a man aged 18 to 29 in good health and CMV-seropositive. The DNA sequence is given as TGTGCCAGCAGTCCGACAGGGGGCAGGGGCAATGAGCAGTTCTTC. It translates as CASSPTGGRGNEQFF.